The clone carrying this T cell receptor (beta chain) was found once. The junction shows a germline mismatch at one end, possibly a read error. The data were obtained in a study of T cell repertoires in cytomegalovirus infection. In TCRdb, the reads were re-called with MiXCR into one record per CDR3 protein. Here the sample spans 680,000 or so distinct CDR3 sequences, under 40% being singletons. Germline V gene sequence: CDR1 DFQATT, CDR2 SNEGSKA (reference sequence). CDR3 length: 16 amino acids. Sequences were obtained from PBMCs. The chain carries TRBV20-1 and TRBJ1-5; no reliable D call. The clonotype was recovered from a human donor in good health (CMV status not recorded). Some clones in this sample may be carry-over from other donors' samples. The CDR3 sequence is CSSRDAQARGNQPQHF. The CDR3 region has the DNA TGCAGTTCTAGAGATGCCCAGGCGAGGGGCAATCAGCCCCAGCATTTT.